This passage covers 3 T cell receptor beta chains from one sample sequenced in a study of blood T cell repertoires in COVID-19. The table came from immunoSEQ multiplex PCR; TCRdb's copy has only in-frame clones and leaves some out. This table holds around 250,000 clones, 84% found once. Sequencing was done on a sample of peripheral blood. All receptors come from a woman in her 40s who had recovered from COVID-19.

The chain combines TRBV5-1 with TRBJ1-4, with a possible D match to TRBD1 (6 bases). This CDR3 is 14 amino acids long. Germline V lookup: CDR1 SGHRS, CDR2 YFSETQ. V lost 0 bases and J 5 bases, leaving 8 bases between the germline ends. The CDR3 region has the DNA TGCGCCAGCAGCTTGGTTACAGGGAATGAAAAACTGTTTTTT. Translation gives CASSLVTGNEKLFF.

The chain joins TRBV7-3 to TRBJ1-1; D is unresolved. The V gene lost 5 bases and the J gene lost 6 bases, with 13 bases spanning the gap. The length of the CDR3 is 13 residues. The V gene's germline CDR1 is SGHTA and CDR2 FQGTGA. CDR3 in DNA: TGTGCCAGCAGCATTCAACCCGGGGCTGAAGCTTTCTTT. Its protein product is CASSIQPGAEAFF.

The gene calls are TRBV6-4 and TRBJ1-1; the D gene is possibly TRBD1 (5 bases). The CDR3 totals 14 residues. CDR1 and CDR2 (germline): MRHNA, SNTAGT. Trimming shortened V by 6 bases and J by 3 bases, and 14 bases separated the two germline ends. As DNA, the CDR3 is TGTGCCAGCAGGGGGAGGGGTCGTGACACTGAAGCTTTCTTT. Protein sequence: CASRGRGRDTEAFF.